What follows is one T cell receptor (beta chain) and its context. The sample is drawn from a study of CD8 T cells in ankylosing spondylitis. Each CDR3 protein is one row after TCRdb ran MiXCR on the 5' RACE reads. Of some 240,000 distinct CDR3 sequences in the sample, 20% to 30% are singletons; the top ten hold approximately 0.61%. Sequenced material: blood, either unsorted or a sorted T cell fraction (not recorded which). The clonotype comes from a male donor with ankylosing spondylitis or in good health (not recorded which).

Here the CDR3 reads CASSFSAGANTEAFF. In DNA, the CDR3 is TGTGCCAGCAGCTTCTCGGCAGGGGCGAACACTGAAGCTTTCTTT. The chain uses TRBV5-5 and TRBJ1-1; TRBD1 might be the D (6 bases). The V end lost 2 bases, the J end lost 1 base, and 12 bases lay between the germline ends. Looked up from germline, CDR1 is SGHKS and CDR2 is YYEKEE (reference sequence). The CDR3 has 15 residues.